One T cell receptor beta chain is described in this entry. The V end was cut by 7 bases, the J end by 6 bases, with 9 bases between. The germline V gene encodes CDR1 MDHEN and CDR2 SYDVKM. This CDR3 is 12 amino acids long. These data originate in a study of Ad26.COV2.S vaccination and SARS-CoV-2 variants. This sample's treatment: about 20 received Ad26.COV2.S at low or high dose, single or two shots; several received placebo; per-sample allocation not given. The investigators took samples on day 63 after the first vaccine or placebo injection. TCRdb's table, derived via immunoSEQ multiplex PCR, lists solely in-frame clones and lacks some. The sample lists some 390,000 clones; over 75% were seen once.

The TCR comes from a person between 18 and 65 years old who received the Ad26.COV2.S COVID-19 vaccine or a placebo. The V gene is TRBV28, the J gene TRBJ2-2; D is ambiguous. The input for sequencing was peripheral blood, taken in a trial of Ad26.COV2.S vaccine versus placebo. CDR3 sequence reads: CASNSGAGELFF. CDR3 nucleotide sequence: TGTGCCAGCAATTCTGGTGCCGGGGAGCTGTTTTTT.